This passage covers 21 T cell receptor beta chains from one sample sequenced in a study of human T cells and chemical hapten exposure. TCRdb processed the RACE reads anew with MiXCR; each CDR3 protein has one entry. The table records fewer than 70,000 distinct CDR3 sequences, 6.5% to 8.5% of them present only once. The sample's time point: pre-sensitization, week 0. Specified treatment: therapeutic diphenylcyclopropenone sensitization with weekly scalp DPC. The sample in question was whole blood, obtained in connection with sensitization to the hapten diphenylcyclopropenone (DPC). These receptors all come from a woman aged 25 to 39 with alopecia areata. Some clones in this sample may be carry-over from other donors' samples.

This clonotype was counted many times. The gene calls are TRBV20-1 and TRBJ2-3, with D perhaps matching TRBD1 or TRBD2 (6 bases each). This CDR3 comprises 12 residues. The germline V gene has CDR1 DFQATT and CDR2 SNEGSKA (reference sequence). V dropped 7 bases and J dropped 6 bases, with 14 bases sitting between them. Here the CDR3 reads CSGGGPSDTQYF. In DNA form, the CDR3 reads TGCAGTGGAGGGGGGCCCTCGGATACGCAGTATTTT.

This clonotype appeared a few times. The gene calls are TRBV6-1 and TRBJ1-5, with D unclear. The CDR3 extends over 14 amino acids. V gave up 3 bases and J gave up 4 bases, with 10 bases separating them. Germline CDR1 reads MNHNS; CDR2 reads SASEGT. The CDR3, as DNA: TGTGCCAGCAGTGATTATGGAACAAATCAGCCCCAGCATTTT. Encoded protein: CASSDYGTNQPQHF.

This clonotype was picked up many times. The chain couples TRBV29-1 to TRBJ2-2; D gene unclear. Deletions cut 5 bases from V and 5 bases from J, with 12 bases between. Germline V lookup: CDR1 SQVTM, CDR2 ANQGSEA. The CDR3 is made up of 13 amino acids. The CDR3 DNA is TGCAGCGTTTTATCGCTAGGAACCGGGGAGCTGTTTTTT. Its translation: CSVLSLGTGELFF.

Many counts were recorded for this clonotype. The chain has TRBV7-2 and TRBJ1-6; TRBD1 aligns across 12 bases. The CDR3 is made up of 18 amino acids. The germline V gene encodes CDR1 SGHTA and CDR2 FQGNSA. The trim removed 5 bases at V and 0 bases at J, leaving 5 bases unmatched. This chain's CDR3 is CASSGDRGQSSYNSPLHF. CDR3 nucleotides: TGTGCCAGCAGCGGGGACAGGGGGCAAAGCTCCTATAATTCACCCCTCCACTTT. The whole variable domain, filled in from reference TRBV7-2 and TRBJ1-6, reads GAGVSQSPSNKVTEKGKDVELRCDPISGHTALYWYRQSLGQGLEFLIYFQGNSAPDKSGLPSDRFSAERTGGSVSTLTIQRTQQEDSAVYLCASSGDRGQSSYNSPLHFGNGTRLTVT.

The CDR3 here is CASSRLSGTPLDEQYF. For the CDR3, the DNA is TGTGCCAGCAGCCGTCTGTCGGGCACCCCCCTGGACGAGCAGTACTTC. The chain recombines TRBV7-2 with TRBJ2-7; D remains ambiguous. This CDR3 contains 16 residues. V was cut by 5 bases and J by 5 bases, with 22 bases left in between. Germline values: CDR1 SGHTA, CDR2 FQGNSA.

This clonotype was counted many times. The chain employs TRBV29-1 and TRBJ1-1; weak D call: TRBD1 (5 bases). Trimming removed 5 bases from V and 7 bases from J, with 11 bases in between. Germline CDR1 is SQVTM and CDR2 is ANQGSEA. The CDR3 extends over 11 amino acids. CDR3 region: CSVTTGNEAFF. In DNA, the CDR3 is TGCAGCGTTACCACAGGCAATGAAGCTTTCTTT. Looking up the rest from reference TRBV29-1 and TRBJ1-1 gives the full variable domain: SAVISQKPSRDICQRGTSLTIQCQVDSQVTMMFWYRQQPGQSLTLIATANQGSEATYESGFVIDKFPISRPNLTFSTLTVSNMSPEDSSIYLCSVTTGNEAFFGQGTRLTVV.

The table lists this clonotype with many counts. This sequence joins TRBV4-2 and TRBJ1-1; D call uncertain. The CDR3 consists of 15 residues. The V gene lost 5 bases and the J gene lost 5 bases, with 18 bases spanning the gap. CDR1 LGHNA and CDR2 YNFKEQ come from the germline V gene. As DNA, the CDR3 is TGTGCCAGCAGCTACTCCTACACAAGGGAAACTGAAGCTTTCTTT. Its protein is CASSYSYTRETEAFF.

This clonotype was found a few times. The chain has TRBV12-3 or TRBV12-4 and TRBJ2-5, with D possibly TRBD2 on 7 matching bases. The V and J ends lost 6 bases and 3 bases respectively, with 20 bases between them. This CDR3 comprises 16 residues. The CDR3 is CASSPPWGGVKETQYF. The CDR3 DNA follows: TGTGCCAGCAGCCCCCCTTGGGGGGGCGTAAAAGAGACCCAGTACTTC.

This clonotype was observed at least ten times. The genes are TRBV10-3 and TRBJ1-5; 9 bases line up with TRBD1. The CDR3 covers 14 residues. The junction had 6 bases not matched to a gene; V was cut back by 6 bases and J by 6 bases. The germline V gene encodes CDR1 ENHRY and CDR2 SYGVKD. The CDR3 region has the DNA TGTGCCATCAGCCCCGGGACAGGGATTCAGCCCCAGCATTTT. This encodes CAISPGTGIQPQHF.

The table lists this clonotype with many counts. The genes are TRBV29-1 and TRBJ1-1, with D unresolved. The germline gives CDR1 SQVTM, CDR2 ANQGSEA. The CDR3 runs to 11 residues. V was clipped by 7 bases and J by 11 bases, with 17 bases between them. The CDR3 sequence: CSAVAFLGAFF. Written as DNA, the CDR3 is TGCAGCGCCGTAGCCTTCCTCGGGGCTTTCTTT.

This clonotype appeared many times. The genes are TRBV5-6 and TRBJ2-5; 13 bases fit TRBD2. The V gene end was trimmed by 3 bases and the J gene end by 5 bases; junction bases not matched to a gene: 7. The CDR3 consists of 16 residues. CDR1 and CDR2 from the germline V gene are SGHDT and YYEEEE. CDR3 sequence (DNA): TGTGCCAGCAGCTCGATGACTAGCGGGGGGCGGGAGACCCAGTACTTC. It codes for CASSSMTSGGRETQYF.

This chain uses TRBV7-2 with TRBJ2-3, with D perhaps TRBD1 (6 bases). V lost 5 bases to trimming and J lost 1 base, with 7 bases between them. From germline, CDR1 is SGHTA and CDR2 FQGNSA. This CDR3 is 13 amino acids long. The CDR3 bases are TGTGCCAGCAGCCGACAGGGCACAGATACGCAGTATTTT. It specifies CASSRQGTDTQYF.

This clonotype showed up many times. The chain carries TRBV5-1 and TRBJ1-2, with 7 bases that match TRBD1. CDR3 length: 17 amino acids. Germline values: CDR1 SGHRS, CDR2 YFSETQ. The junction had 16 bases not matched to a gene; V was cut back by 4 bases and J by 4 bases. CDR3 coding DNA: TGCGCCAGCAGCCCGGGACCCGGACAGGCCCTGTTCTATGGCTACACCTTC. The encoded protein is CASSPGPGQALFYGYTF.

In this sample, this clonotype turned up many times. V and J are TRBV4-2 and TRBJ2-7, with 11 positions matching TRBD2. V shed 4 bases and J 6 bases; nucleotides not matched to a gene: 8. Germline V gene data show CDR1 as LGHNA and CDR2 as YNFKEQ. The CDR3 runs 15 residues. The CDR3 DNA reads TGTGCCAGCAGCCCCTTACTAGCGGGGGCAAGCGAGCAGTACTTC. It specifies CASSPLLAGASEQYF.

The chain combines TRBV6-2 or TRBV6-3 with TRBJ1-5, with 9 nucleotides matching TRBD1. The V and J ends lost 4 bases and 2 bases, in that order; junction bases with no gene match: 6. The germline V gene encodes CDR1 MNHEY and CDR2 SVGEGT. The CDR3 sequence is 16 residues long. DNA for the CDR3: TGTGCCAGCAGTTTCAGGGACAGGGTGGGCAATCAGCCCCAGCATTTT. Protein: CASSFRDRVGNQPQHF.

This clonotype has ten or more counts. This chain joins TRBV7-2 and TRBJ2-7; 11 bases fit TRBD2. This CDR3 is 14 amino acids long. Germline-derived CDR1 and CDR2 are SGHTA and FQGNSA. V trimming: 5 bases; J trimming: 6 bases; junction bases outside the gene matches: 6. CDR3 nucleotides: TGTGCCAGCAGCCCCTTAGCGGGGGGGCGCGAGCAGTACTTC. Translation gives CASSPLAGGREQYF.

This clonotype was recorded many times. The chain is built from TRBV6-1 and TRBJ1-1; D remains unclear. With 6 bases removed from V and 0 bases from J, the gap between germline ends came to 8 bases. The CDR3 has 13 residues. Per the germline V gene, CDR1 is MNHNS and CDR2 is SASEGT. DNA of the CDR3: TGTGCCAGCAGATCCGAGATGAACACTGAAGCTTTCTTT. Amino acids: CASRSEMNTEAFF.

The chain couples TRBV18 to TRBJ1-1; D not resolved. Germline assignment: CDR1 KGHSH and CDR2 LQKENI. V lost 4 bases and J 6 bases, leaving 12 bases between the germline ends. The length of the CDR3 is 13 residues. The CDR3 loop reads CASSLTKGPEAFF. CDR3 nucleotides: TGTGCCAGCTCACTTACTAAAGGACCTGAAGCTTTCTTT.

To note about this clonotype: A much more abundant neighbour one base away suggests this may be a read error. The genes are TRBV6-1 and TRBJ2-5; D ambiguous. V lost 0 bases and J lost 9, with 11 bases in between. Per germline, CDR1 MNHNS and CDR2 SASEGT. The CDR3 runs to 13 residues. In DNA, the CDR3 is TGTGCCAGCAGTGAAGCGACGGGTACGTCCCAGTACTTC. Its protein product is CASSEATGTSQYF.

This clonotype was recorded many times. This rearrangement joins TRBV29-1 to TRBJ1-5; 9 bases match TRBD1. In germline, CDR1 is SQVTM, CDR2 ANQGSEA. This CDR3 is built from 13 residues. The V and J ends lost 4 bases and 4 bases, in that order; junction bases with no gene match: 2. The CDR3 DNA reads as TGCAGCGTTGGACAGGGGGAGAATCAGCCCCAGCATTTT. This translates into CSVGQGENQPQHF.

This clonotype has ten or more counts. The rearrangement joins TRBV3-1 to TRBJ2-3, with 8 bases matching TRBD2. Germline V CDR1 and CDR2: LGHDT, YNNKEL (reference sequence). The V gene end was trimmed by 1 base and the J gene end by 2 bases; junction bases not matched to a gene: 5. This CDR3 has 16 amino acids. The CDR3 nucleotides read TGTGCCAGCAGCCAAGGCATCGGGGGGGCCACAGATACGCAGTATTTT. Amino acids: CASSQGIGGATDTQYF.